This entry describes one TCR beta chain. With a much larger clone just one base away, this may be a read error. The CDR3 does not end in the conserved phenylalanine or tryptophan, so this is likely a read error. Trimming removed 1 base at V and 1 base at J, with 8 bases between. The length of the CDR3 is 13 residues. Looked up from germline, CDR1 is DFQATT and CDR2 is SNEGSKA (reference sequence). A process of 5'RACE template switching, which added a universal primer site and UMIs, was used to make TCR cDNA. TCRdb independently ran MiXCR on the 5' RACE reads; one entry per CDR3 protein. This table has around 63,000 distinct CDR3 sequences, 6.5% to 8% appearing once. The source of the sample is a study of T cells after yellow fever vaccination.

This specimen consisted of CD8+ T cells sorted from PBMCs, obtained 15 days after the yellow fever booster vaccination. The source of this sequence is a man aged 25 to 40 who received the YFV17D yellow fever vaccine. J is TRBJ2-7 and V is TRBV20-1; D unresolved. CDR3 in amino acids: CSARGVESYEQYL. For the CDR3, the DNA is TGCAGTGCTAGAGGAGTGGAATCCTACGAGCAGTACCTC.